Below are 17 T cell receptor beta chains sequenced from a single sample in a study of tumor-infiltrating lymphocytes in localized non-small cell lung cancer. Profiled with immunoSEQ multiplex PCR; TCRdb holds only in-frame clones, not every one. The repertoire holds about 7,600 clones, with just under 75% as singletons. Sequenced material: uninvolved lung tissue not adjacent to the tumor. The receptors derive from a human donor with non-small cell lung cancer.

In nucleotides, the CDR3 is TGTGCCAGCAGTGTACTAGCGGCCTCCAATGAGCAGTTCTTC. Its protein is CASSVLAASNEQFF. The V call is TRBV2, the J call TRBJ2-1; 8 nucleotides agree with TRBD2. The ends lost 4 bases at V and 6 bases at J; junction bases unmatched: 5. CDR1 is SNHLY and CDR2 is FYNNEI in the germline V gene. This CDR3 is built from 14 residues.

This chain uses TRBV5-6 with TRBJ1-5, with D possibly matching TRBD1 (6 bases). Germline loops: CDR1 SGHDT, CDR2 YYEEEE. The V end was cut by 4 bases, the J end by 5 bases, with 13 bases between. CDR3 length equals 14 residues. The CDR3 sequence is CASSATGPHQPQHF. The CDR3 bases are TGTGCCAGCAGCGCTACAGGGCCGCATCAGCCCCAGCATTTT.

A single count supports this clone. The gene calls are TRBV13 and TRBJ2-5; 10 bases map to TRBD2. Germline values: CDR1 PRHDT, CDR2 FYEKMQ (reference sequence). The CDR3 is 17 amino acids. V lost 5 bases to trimming and J lost 3 bases; unmatched junction nucleotides: 12. In nucleotides, the CDR3 is TGTGCCAGCAGCCCCGGGCTAGCGGGAGATGCGGAAGAGACCCAGTACTTC. Amino acid sequence: CASSPGLAGDAEETQYF.

The chain uses TRBV18 and TRBJ2-1, with 14 bases identical to TRBD2. CDR3 length equals 17 residues. Germline CDR1 is KGHSH and CDR2 is LQKENI. With 1 base clipped from V and 7 bases from J, the junction kept 6 bases outside the gene matches. This chain's CDR3 is CASSPRGLAGVGNEQFF. For the CDR3, the DNA is TGTGCCAGCTCACCACGGGGACTAGCGGGAGTGGGAAATGAGCAGTTCTTC.

The chain links TRBV7-9 to TRBJ2-1; TRBD2 matches 14 bases. The CDR3 is 19 amino acids. Trimming at V came to 3 bases and at J to 1 base, leaving 8 bases not matched to a gene. Germline V gives CDR1 SEHNR, CDR2 FQNEAQ (reference sequence). CDR3 in amino acids: CASSFLTSGRALSYNEQFF. The CDR3, as DNA: TGTGCCAGCAGCTTCCTGACTAGCGGGAGGGCTTTATCCTACAATGAGCAGTTCTTC.

The chain combines TRBV5-1 with TRBJ2-1; 11 bases map to TRBD2. The CDR3 has 16 amino acids. Germline lookup yields CDR1 SGHRS and CDR2 YFSETQ. J lost 0 bases, V lost 6 bases, and 5 bases had no gene match. The CDR3 loop reads CASTVAGGSSYNEQFF. The CDR3 DNA follows: TGCGCCAGCACCGTAGCGGGAGGGAGCTCCTACAATGAGCAGTTCTTC.

The rearrangement uses TRBV5-6 and TRBJ1-2; 8 bases map to TRBD1. Germline CDR1 SGHDT, CDR2 YYEEEE. This CDR3 has 16 amino acids. V shed 1 base and J 2 bases; nucleotides not matched to a gene: 7. In DNA form, the CDR3 reads TGTGCCAGCAGCTTGACGGGGACAGGAGCCAACTATGGCTACACCTTC. It encodes CASSLTGTGANYGYTF.

The V call is TRBV9, the J call TRBJ1-1; 9 bases map to TRBD1. There are 14 residues in the CDR3. V shed 4 bases, J shed 11 bases, and the junction held 12 bases outside the gene matches. Germline lookup yields CDR1 SGDLS and CDR2 YYNGEE. CDR3 sequence reads: CASSPHRDRADAFF. In DNA, the CDR3 is TGTGCCAGCAGCCCACACCGGGACAGGGCCGATGCTTTCTTT.

This clone was detected only once. V is TRBV7-2 and J is TRBJ2-7; D may be TRBD2 (5 bases). V was shortened by 5 bases and J by 0 bases, with 14 bases between the two germline ends. This CDR3 is 15 amino acids long. Germline V gives CDR1 SGHTA, CDR2 FQGNSA. The CDR3 reads CASSPAPGLSYEQYF. DNA of the CDR3: TGTGCCAGCAGCCCCGCCCCCGGACTCTCCTACGAGCAGTACTTC.

The gene calls are TRBV19 and TRBJ2-4; 10 bases match TRBD1. The CDR3 spans 14 residues. The trim removed 5 bases at V and 8 bases at J, leaving 6 bases unmatched. Germline V gene lookup returns CDR1 LNHDA and CDR2 SQIVND (reference sequence). The CDR3 region has the DNA TGTGCCAGTAGTTCCGGGACAGGGGTTTACATTCAGTACTTC. Translation gives CASSSGTGVYIQYF.

The rearrangement links TRBV7-9 to TRBJ2-3; 11 bases fit TRBD2. The CDR3 is made up of 15 amino acids. CDR1 and CDR2 from the germline V gene are SEHNR and FQNEAQ (reference sequence). V lost 2 bases, J lost 5 bases, and 3 bases stayed unmatched. Here the CDR3 DNA reads TGTGCCAGCAGCTTAATACTAGCGGGGGTAGATACGCAGTATTTT. Residues: CASSLILAGVDTQYF.

The rearrangement links TRBV5-1 to TRBJ1-5, with D tentatively TRBD1 (6 bases). The CDR3 length is 15 residues. The germline gives CDR1 SGHRS, CDR2 YFSETQ. Trimming took off 2 bases at V and 4 bases at J, with 13 bases between the two ends. The CDR3 region has the DNA TGCGCCAGCAGCTTCGCGGGGGCGCGGAATCAGCCCCAGCATTTT. This translates into CASSFAGARNQPQHF. The whole variable domain, remainder taken from reference TRBV5-1 and TRBJ1-5, is KAGVTQTPRYLIKTRGQQVTLSCSPISGHRSVSWYQQTPGQGLQFLFEYFSETQRNKGNFPGRFSGRQFSNSRSEMNVSTLELGDSALYLCASSFAGARNQPQHFGDGTRLSIL.

This chain uses TRBV5-6 with TRBJ1-1, with TRBD1 as a possible D gene (5 bases). From germline, CDR1 is SGHDT and CDR2 YYEEEE. The V end was cut by 4 bases, the J end by 3 bases, with 10 bases between. The CDR3 consists of 13 residues. The CDR3 DNA reads as TGTGCCAGCAGCCTATCGGGACACACTGAAGCTTTCTTT. Protein: CASSLSGHTEAFF.

The gene calls are TRBV5-6 and TRBJ2-5, with D perhaps TRBD2 (5 bases). Looked up from germline, CDR1 is SGHDT and CDR2 is YYEEEE. This CDR3 is 16 amino acids long. Trimming left V 4 bases short and J 2 bases short, with 18 bases between. CDR3 DNA: TGTGCCAGCAGCCTCCGGAGGTTGTGGGGTCAAGAGACCCAGTACTTC. Its translation: CASSLRRLWGQETQYF.

Judged by abundance, this clone is medium-sized. The J gene is TRBJ2-1, the V gene TRBV5-1; D might be TRBD1 (6 bases). V was shortened by 4 bases and J by 1 base, with 15 bases between the two germline ends. The CDR3 is made up of 16 amino acids. Germline V gene data show CDR1 as SGHRS and CDR2 as YFSETQ. The CDR3 nucleotides read TGCGCCAGCAGCATCGGGATCCAGGGGTCCTACAATGAGCAGTTCTTC. Translating gives CASSIGIQGSYNEQFF.

This sequence joins TRBV4-3 and TRBJ2-3, with 11 bases fitting TRBD2. V lost 0 bases and J lost 0; bases outside the gene matches: 11. Per germline, CDR1 LGHNA and CDR2 YSLEER. The CDR3 runs 20 residues. This chain's CDR3 is CASSQDLRLAGRSSTDTQYF. CDR3 DNA: TGCGCCAGCAGCCAAGACCTTAGACTAGCGGGACGCTCTAGCACAGATACGCAGTATTTT.

This clone was recorded only once. The V gene is TRBV7-8, the J gene TRBJ1-2; 7 bases are shared with TRBD1. The V segment lost 5 bases and the J segment 5 bases; nucleotides outside the gene matches: 5. The CDR3 sequence is 13 residues long. Germline V gene lookup returns CDR1 SGHVS and CDR2 FQNEAQ. The CDR3 spells CASSPGTEYGYTF. As DNA, the CDR3 is TGTGCCAGCAGCCCCGGGACAGAATATGGCTACACCTTC.